These 8 T cell receptor beta chains came from one sample sequenced in a study of cytomegalovirus exposure and HLA in healthy donors. The PCR made use of 60 Vbeta and 13 Jbeta primers. Measured with immunoSEQ multiplex PCR; TCRdb has only the in-frame clones, and not every one. The sample lists under 200,000 clones; 75% were seen once. Sequenced input: PBMCs. The receptors were sampled from a male donor in good health and CMV-seronegative.

This clone has only a few counts. The rearrangement links TRBV5-1 to TRBJ2-3; 8 bases are a match to TRBD1. This CDR3 spans 16 amino acids. CDR1 and CDR2 from the germline V gene are SGHRS and YFSETQ. V dropped 0 bases and J dropped 1; count of bases not matched to a gene: 4. CDR3 residues: CASSLGSGQGTDTQYF. The CDR3, as DNA: TGCGCCAGCAGCTTGGGGTCGGGACAGGGCACAGATACGCAGTATTTT.

The chain uses TRBV4-3 and TRBJ1-1, with TRBD1 as a possible D gene (6 bases). The CDR3 extends over 16 amino acids. V gave up 0 bases and J gave up 4 bases, with 15 bases separating them. Germline CDR1 LGHNA, CDR2 YSLEER. In nucleotides, the CDR3 is TGCGCCAGCAGCCAAGATAACAACAGGGCGGGCACTGAAGCTTTCTTT. Residues: CASSQDNNRAGTEAFF.

J is TRBJ1-5 and V is TRBV27, with TRBD1 matching 8 bases. The germline CDR1 and CDR2 sequences are MNHEY and SMNVEV (reference sequence). J gave up 3 bases and V 5 bases, and 9 bases lay outside the gene matches. This CDR3 region has 16 residues. Here the CDR3 reads CASSLGQGGYNQPQHF. As DNA, the CDR3 is TGTGCCAGCAGTCTCGGACAGGGTGGCTACAATCAGCCCCAGCATTTT.

The chain uses TRBV14 and TRBJ2-3, with D hard to call. Trimming left V 6 bases short and J 2 bases short, with 18 bases between. The CDR3 contains 16 residues. The germline gives CDR1 SGHDN, CDR2 FVKESK. The CDR3 reads CASSPAGPMATDTQYF. The CDR3 DNA is TGTGCCAGCAGTCCCGCAGGCCCCATGGCCACAGATACGCAGTATTTT.

CDR3 in amino acids: CASSLASAGGLVEQFF. In nucleotides, the CDR3 is TGTGCCAGCAGCTTAGCGTCAGCGGGGGGGTTAGTTGAGCAGTTCTTC. This sequence joins TRBV7-6 and TRBJ2-1; 10 bases fit TRBD2. This CDR3 region has 16 residues. CDR1 SGHVS and CDR2 FNYEAQ come from the germline V gene. The V gene end was trimmed by 0 bases and the J gene end by 9 bases; junction bases not matched to a gene: 8.

As regards this clone: Without the conserved terminal phenylalanine or tryptophan, this CDR3 likely stems from a read error. The CDR3 loop is CASSPGRSSYNSPLHS. The CDR3 bases are TGTGCCAGCAGCCCTGGAAGGAGCTCCTATAATTCACCCCTCCACTCT. The chain links TRBV6-6 to TRBJ1-6; D is undetermined. The CDR3 totals 16 residues. V lost 6 bases, J lost 0 bases, and 12 bases lay in between. Germline CDR1 MNHNY, CDR2 SVGAGI (reference sequence).

This chain connects TRBV6-6 to TRBJ1-1; 10 nucleotides agree with TRBD1. Unmatched junction bases numbered 8, after V lost 5 bases and J lost 5 bases. Germline loops: CDR1 MNHNY, CDR2 SVGAGI (reference sequence). The CDR3 spans 15 residues. DNA of the CDR3: TGTGCCAGCAGTGACGACAGGGGGCTAGGGACTGAAGCTTTCTTT. Translating gives CASSDDRGLGTEAFF.

The chain combines TRBV7-9 with TRBJ1-1; 7 bases agree with TRBD1. The CDR3 runs 18 residues. J lost 7 bases, V lost 0 bases, and 17 bases had no gene match. Germline assignment: CDR1 SEHNR and CDR2 FQNEAQ (reference sequence). This chain's CDR3 is CASSLAEGGRGRQIEAFF. In DNA, the CDR3 is TGTGCCAGCAGCTTAGCGGAGGGTGGAAGGGGGCGACAGATTGAAGCTTTCTTT.